This T cell receptor (beta chain) emerged from a study of sequential checkpoint blockade in melanoma (dated by TCRdb to about 2019). Notes on the research overall: In a 1:1 randomization, patients received either first-line nivolumab then ipilimumab (arm A) or ipilimumab then nivolumab (arm B). Maintenance nivolumab was given following each of the two trial sequences. What the work shows at the level of the full study, not this receptor alone: Larger, independent patient cohorts are needed to validate the response-prediction model that combines TCR metrics and mutation burden.

The immunoSEQ Assay was used to immunosequence TCRbeta CDR3 regions from genomic DNA. Before high-throughput sequencing, the genomic DNA was amplified using bias-controlled multiplex PCR. Per the original workflow: To quantify the absolute abundance of each unique TCRbeta CDR3 region, the sequences were collapsed and filtered. Clonality, defined as 1 minus Pielou's evenness, was calculated using productive rearrangements only. A previously published method was used to identify clones with significantly greater frequencies in on-treatment samples than in baseline samples. Here the immuneACCESS table is served through TCRdb, limited to in-frame sequences with V and J called. Missing clones are a known gap in these copies; in checked studies unresolved V genes cover under half, and the rest lacks a known reason. Clone size and V and J calls were adopted from that table, with D and trimming inferred from the DNA. This sample lists 10,000 to 15,000 clones; about 65% were detected once. About 24% of the sample belongs to the ten largest clones.

Note on this clone: What this receptor recognizes is not known. No much larger clone is present one base from it, and per-base qualities are unavailable.

This specimen's treatment or condition label, interpreted: randomized to nivolumab then ipilimumab (arm A) or the reverse (arm B). None of the trial patients had been given prior DNA-damaging chemotherapy. A FACS Aria II flow cytometer was used to sort live CD3+CD8+ cells that were negative for CD19 and CD56 from thawed PBMCs. CheckMate 064, a randomized, open-label phase II trial of sequential checkpoint blockade, was the source of the samples, all of which came from patients with melanoma. Peripheral blood mononuclear cells were collected by leukapheresis, purified using Ficoll-Paque, and frozen in human serum containing roughly 10% DMSO. Purity of sorted blood CD3+CD8+ cells was verified at >98% immediately after sorting, followed by DNA extraction. The source is a human donor with melanoma. This material consisted of CD8+ T cells sorted from blood (inferred from file names), taken from a patient given nivolumab and ipilimumab in sequence.

The nucleotides are TGTGCCAGCAGTCTTATCGGGACCTACGAGCAGTACTTC. Its protein is CASSLIGTYEQYF. This chain is built from TRBV27 and TRBJ2-7, with TRBD2 tentatively as D gene (5 bases match). There are 13 amino acids in the CDR3, from cysteine to phenylalanine inclusive. Kept here is only the CDR3 DNA, which spans 39 bases and is read in frame from base 1. From the germline V gene (reference sequence), CDR1 is MNHEY and CDR2 is SMNVEV. V is shortened by 5 bases, J by 2 bases, and the region joining them spans 10 bases.